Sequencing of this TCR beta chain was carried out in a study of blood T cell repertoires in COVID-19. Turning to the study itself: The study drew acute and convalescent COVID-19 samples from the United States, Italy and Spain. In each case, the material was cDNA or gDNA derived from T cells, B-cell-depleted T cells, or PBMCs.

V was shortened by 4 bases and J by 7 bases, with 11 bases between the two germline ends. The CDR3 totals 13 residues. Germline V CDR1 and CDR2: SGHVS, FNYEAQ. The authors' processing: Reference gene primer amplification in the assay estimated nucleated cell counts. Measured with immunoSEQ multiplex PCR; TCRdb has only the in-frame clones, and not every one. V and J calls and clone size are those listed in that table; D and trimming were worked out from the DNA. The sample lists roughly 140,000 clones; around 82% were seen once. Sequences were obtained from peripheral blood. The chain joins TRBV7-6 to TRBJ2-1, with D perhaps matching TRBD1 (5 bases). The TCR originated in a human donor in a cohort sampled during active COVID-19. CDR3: CASSYTGRNEQFF. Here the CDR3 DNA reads TGTGCCAGCAGCTACACAGGAAGGAATGAGCAGTTCTTC.